This TCR beta chain appears in the sequencing data of a study of blood T cell repertoires in COVID-19. For the study at large: Some COVID-19 samples were acute and others convalescent; all came from the United States, Italy and Spain. Nucleic acid was either cDNA or gDNA, and it came from T cells, B-cell-depleted T cells, or PBMCs.

In the original workflow: Amplified reference gene primers provided the basis for estimating nucleated cell counts. Using immunoSEQ multiplex PCR, the repertoire was profiled, and TCRdb retains in-frame clones only, with some absent. V, J and clone size are taken as reported in that table, and D and trimming were inferred from the DNA itself. The sample holds around 250,000 clones, around 86% seen once. This clone was observed a few times. The CDR3 contains 12 residues. The germline V gene encodes CDR1 SGDLS and CDR2 YYNGEE. V was trimmed by 3 bases and J by 1 base, leaving 3 bases between them. The chain uses TRBV9 and TRBJ2-3; unclear D gene. This clonotype originated in a man aged 40-55 years with active or convalescent COVID-19. Material: peripheral blood. The CDR3 sequence is CASSGGTDTQYF. The CDR3 DNA reads as TGTGCCAGCAGCGGAGGCACAGATACGCAGTATTTT.